Below, 27 T cell receptor beta chains from the same sample are listed, as sequenced in a study of T cell repertoires in cytomegalovirus infection. MiXCR, run by TCRdb on the reads, gives a single entry per CDR3 protein. Counted here are under 350,000 distinct CDR3 sequences, roughly a tenth occurring once; the ten biggest clones make up approximately 2.4%. The sample consisted of PBMCs. The receptors here all came from a human donor in good health (CMV status not recorded). Some clones in this sample may be carry-over from other donors' samples.

This clonotype has ten or more counts. This chain uses TRBV12-3 or TRBV12-4 with TRBJ1-2, with D perhaps matching TRBD1 (5 bases). V lost 6 bases and J 4 bases, leaving 12 bases between the germline ends. There are 13 residues in the CDR3. The CDR3 sequence is CASRDMAGYGYTF. The CDR3 nucleotides read TGTGCCAGCAGGGACATGGCGGGCTATGGCTACACCTTC.

This clonotype was detected ten times or more. The chain uses TRBV29-1 and TRBJ1-2, with 8 bases identical to TRBD1. J gave up 8 bases and V 8 bases, and 10 bases lay outside the gene matches. This CDR3 has 12 residues. Per the germline V gene, CDR1 is SQVTM and CDR2 is ANQGSEA. The CDR3 reads CSLLDRATGYTF. The CDR3, as DNA: TGCAGCCTTTTGGACAGGGCCACGGGCTACACCTTC.

This clonotype was recorded at least ten times. V usage is TRBV29-1 and J usage is TRBJ1-1, with 10 bases aligning to TRBD1. V shed 5 bases, J shed 8 bases, and the junction held 5 bases outside the gene matches. The CDR3 extends over 12 amino acids. Germline values: CDR1 SQVTM, CDR2 ANQGSEA. CDR3: CSVSDRGREAFF. The CDR3 region has the DNA TGCAGCGTTTCCGACAGGGGGCGGGAAGCTTTCTTT.

This clonotype showed up many times. The gene calls are TRBV2 and TRBJ2-7; tentative D call: TRBD1 (6 bases). The CDR3 loop spans 11 amino acids. Germline V gene sequence: CDR1 SNHLY, CDR2 FYNNEI. The V end was cut by 6 bases, the J end by 4 bases, with 7 bases between. The CDR3 coding sequence is TGTGCCAGCAGGGGACATTACGAGCAGTACTTC. This encodes CASRGHYEQYF.

The CDR3 reads CSARDKTGGLTGELFF. In DNA, the CDR3 is TGCAGTGCTAGAGATAAAACAGGGGGCCTCACCGGGGAGCTGTTTTTT. The chain carries TRBV20-1 and TRBJ2-2; 9 positions match TRBD1. CDR1 DFQATT and CDR2 SNEGSKA come from the germline V gene (reference sequence). V trimming: 0 bases; J trimming: 4 bases; junction bases outside the gene matches: 6. The CDR3 is 16 residues long.

With respect to this clonotype: This may be a read error, as it is one base from a much larger clone. The chain has TRBV5-6 and TRBJ1-4; tentatively, D is TRBD1 (6 bases). The germline V gene has CDR1 SGHDT and CDR2 YYEEEE. The CDR3 is 15 residues long. Trimming left V 4 bases short and J 7 bases short, with 17 bases between. CDR3 DNA sequence: TGTGCCAGCAGCAGTATCAGGGGCCTCCCTGAAAAACTGTTTTTT. Encoded protein: CASSSIRGLPEKLFF.

Ten or more counts support this clonotype. The DNA of the CDR3 is TGTGCCAGCACGTGGGGTATAAACACCGGGGAGCTGTTTTTT. It is translated as CASTWGINTGELFF. This chain joins TRBV2 and TRBJ2-2; D unclear. The germline V gene has CDR1 SNHLY and CDR2 FYNNEI. There are 14 residues in the CDR3. V was pared by 7 bases and J by 2 bases, with 11 bases between.

This clonotype has a count of ten or more. The chain carries TRBV7-2 and TRBJ2-5, with D perhaps matching TRBD2 (6 bases). The CDR3 length is 14 residues. Germline loops: CDR1 SGHTA, CDR2 FQGNSA. Trimming left V 5 bases short and J 5 bases short, with 15 bases between. CDR3 in amino acids: CASSRDSLGETQYF. The DNA for the CDR3 is TGTGCCAGCAGCCGGGACTCGCTCGGGGAGACCCAGTACTTC.

The rearrangement joins TRBV4-1 to TRBJ2-3; D may be TRBD1 (6 bases). Deletions cut 5 bases from V and 4 bases from J, with 22 bases between. There are 17 residues in the CDR3. From germline, CDR1 is MGHRA and CDR2 YSYEKL. CDR3 in amino acids: CASSFRRDQGRADTQYF. The DNA of the CDR3 is TGCGCCAGCAGCTTTCGCCGGGACCAGGGGCGGGCAGATACGCAGTATTTT.

The V gene is TRBV20-1, the J gene TRBJ1-1; TRBD1 matches at 7 bases. The V segment lost 3 bases and the J segment 2 bases; nucleotides outside the gene matches: 6. CDR3 length: 14 amino acids. The germline CDR1 and CDR2 sequences are DFQATT and SNEGSKA (reference sequence). CDR3 sequence (DNA): TGCAGTGCTAGGACCAGGACAGGCAACACTGAAGCTTTCTTT. Translated, it gives CSARTRTGNTEAFF.

In this sample, this clonotype turned up a few times. This chain uses TRBV20-1 with TRBJ1-1; D uncertain. CDR3 length: 14 residues. CDR1 and CDR2 from the germline V gene are DFQATT and SNEGSKA (reference sequence). The germline V and J ends were trimmed by 3 bases and 4 bases, with 15 bases remaining between them. The CDR3 is CSARTGSGSTEAFF. For the CDR3, the DNA is TGCAGTGCTAGGACGGGAAGTGGATCCACTGAAGCTTTCTTT.

This clonotype appeared many times. The rearrangement links TRBV6-1 to TRBJ2-5; D may be TRBD2 (6 bases). The CDR3 spans 14 residues. CDR1 MNHNS and CDR2 SASEGT come from the germline V gene. V gave up 6 bases and J gave up 5 bases, with 16 bases separating them. DNA of the CDR3: TGTGCCAGCAGACCCCCTGGGAGGAGCGAGACCCAGTACTTC. Translation: CASRPPGRSETQYF.

The chain combines TRBV14 with TRBJ2-2; no definite D call. V was shortened by 2 bases and J by 7 bases, with 8 bases between the two germline ends. The CDR3 length is 13 residues. Germline CDR1 is SGHDN and CDR2 is FVKESK. CDR3 in DNA: TGTGCCAGCAGCCAACAAGGGATCGGGGAGCTGTTTTTT. Residues: CASSQQGIGELFF.

As regards this clonotype: This may stem from a read error, because a much larger clone lies one nucleotide away. The CDR3 loop is CASTQGGELSF. The CDR3 region has the DNA TGTGCCAGCACGCAGGGTGGGGAGCTGTCTTTT. The chain carries TRBV6-1 and TRBJ2-2; perhaps D is TRBD1 or TRBD2 (5 bases each). From germline, CDR1 is MNHNS and CDR2 SASEGT. The CDR3 is 11 amino acids.

This clonotype was counted many times. The chain joins TRBV28 to TRBJ2-5; unclear D gene. The CDR3 is made up of 15 amino acids. V gave up 7 bases and J gave up 4 bases, with 19 bases separating them. Germline V gene lookup returns CDR1 MDHEN and CDR2 SYDVKM. CDR3 amino acids: CASTPRYQERETQYF. The CDR3 DNA is TGTGCCAGCACTCCGAGGTACCAGGAAAGAGAGACCCAGTACTTC.

This rearrangement joins TRBV6-2 or TRBV6-3 to TRBJ2-3, with a possible D match to TRBD2 (5 bases). There are 14 residues in the CDR3. V gave up 5 bases and J gave up 3 bases, with 12 bases separating them. The germline V gene has CDR1 MNHEY and CDR2 SVGEGT. The CDR3 nucleotides are TGTGCCAGCAGTGTTCGCGGGTGGACAGATACGCAGTATTTT. Its translation: CASSVRGWTDTQYF.

Ten or more counts support this clonotype. The gene calls are TRBV6-2 or TRBV6-3 and TRBJ2-1; the D call may be TRBD1 or TRBD2 (5 bases each). Germline CDR1 reads MNHEY; CDR2 reads SVGEGT. CDR3 length: 16 residues. The V end lost 6 bases, the J end lost 4 bases, and 19 bases lay between the germline ends. The CDR3 reads CASSLGTGPSYNEQFF. The CDR3 bases are TGTGCCAGCAGCTTGGGAACGGGACCTTCATACAATGAGCAGTTCTTC.

This clonotype was observed a handful of times. The rearrangement links TRBV28 to TRBJ2-7, with unresolved D. Germline V gene lookup returns CDR1 MDHEN and CDR2 SYDVKM. The CDR3 runs to 12 residues. The CDR3 sequence: CASPFTRQATYV. The CDR3 DNA follows: TGTGCCAGCCCCTTCACCCGGCAGGCCACATATGTC.

The sample holds many counts of this clonotype. The rearrangement joins TRBV28 to TRBJ1-2; maybe TRBD1 (5 bases). CDR1 and CDR2 from the germline V gene are MDHEN and SYDVKM. Trimming took 4 bases from V and 6 from J, leaving 18 bases between them. The CDR3 consists of 15 residues. The CDR3 loop is CASSSANRLLHGYTF. The CDR3 DNA follows: TGTGCCAGCAGTTCCGCAAACAGGCTTCTCCATGGCTACACCTTC.

As to this clonotype: A much larger clone differs by one base, so this may be a read error. The chain recombines TRBV6-2 or TRBV6-3 with TRBJ2-7; D gene ambiguous. CDR1 and CDR2 (germline): MNHEY, SVGEGT. V was cut by 6 bases and J by 6 bases, with 15 bases left in between. There are 13 residues in the CDR3. CDR3 protein: CASRLQGVCEQYV. DNA for the CDR3: TGTGCCAGCAGGCTCCAAGGCGTCTGCGAGCAGTACGTC.

The chain is built from TRBV29-1 and TRBJ1-2, with D unclear. Between the trimmed V and J ends, which lost 4 bases and 5 bases, there was a span of 8 bases. Germline lookup yields CDR1 SQVTM and CDR2 ANQGSEA. The CDR3 covers 11 residues. The CDR3 bases are TGCAGCGTTGGACCTGAATATGGCTACACCTTC. Translating gives CSVGPEYGYTF. The complete variable domain, with remaining parts taken from reference TRBV29-1 and TRBJ1-2, reads SAVISQKPSRDICQRGTSLTIQCQVDSQVTMMFWYRQQPGQSLTLIATANQGSEATYESGFVIDKFPISRPNLTFSTLTVSNMSPEDSSIYLCSVGPEYGYTFGSGTRLTVV.

This clonotype was recorded many times. This CDR3 reads CASSSFPDTQYF. CDR3 in DNA: TGTGCCAGCAGTTCCTTTCCAGATACGCAGTATTTT. The rearrangement joins TRBV12-3 or TRBV12-4 to TRBJ2-3; D is unresolved. The CDR3 consists of 12 residues. Trimming pared 4 bases from V and 4 bases from J, leaving 6 bases between.

This clonotype was seen at least ten times. The chain joins TRBV28 to TRBJ2-4; the D is unclear. There are 13 residues in the CDR3. Germline loops: CDR1 MDHEN, CDR2 SYDVKM. The V end lost 9 bases, the J end lost 1 base, and 10 bases lay between the germline ends. The CDR3 DNA follows: TGTGCCAGTATGGAAATGGCCAAAAACATTCAGTACTTC. Translation: CASMEMAKNIQYF.

CDR3 nucleotide sequence: TGTGCCAGCAGCTCATGGGGGGGCGCGGACAATGAGCAGTTCTTC. This sequence encodes CASSSWGGADNEQFF. The chain recombines TRBV13 with TRBJ2-1; TRBD2 might be the D (7 bases). Deletions cut 4 bases from V and 5 bases from J, with 15 bases between. CDR3 length: 15 residues. CDR1 is PRHDT and CDR2 is FYEKMQ in the germline V gene (reference sequence).

The gene calls are TRBV5-1 and TRBJ2-7, with D maybe TRBD1 (6 bases). This CDR3 spans 15 amino acids. V was pared by 1 base and J by 4 bases, with 15 bases between. Germline V gene sequence: CDR1 SGHRS, CDR2 YFSETQ. In nucleotides, the CDR3 is TGCGCCAGCAGCTTGAGGTCAGGGGATCGATACGAGCAGTACGTC. Translating gives CASSLRSGDRYEQYV.

In this sample, this clonotype turned up many times. The gene calls are TRBV7-8 and TRBJ1-2; 7 nucleotides line up with TRBD1. V shed 4 bases, J shed 7 bases, and the junction held 12 bases outside the gene matches. The CDR3 sequence is 15 residues long. The germline V gene has CDR1 SGHVS and CDR2 FQNEAQ. CDR3: CASSSRQGTLGGYTF. CDR3 coding DNA: TGTGCCAGCAGCTCCCGACAGGGTACTTTAGGTGGCTACACCTTC. The full variable domain, rest sourced from reference TRBV7-8 and TRBJ1-2, is GAGVSQSPRYKVAKRGQDVALRCDPISGHVSLFWYQQALGQGPEFLTYFQNEAQLDKSGLPSDRFFAERPEGSVSTLKIQRTQQEDSAVYLCASSSRQGTLGGYTFGSGTRLTVV.

In its sample, this clonotype was seen many times. V usage is TRBV6-2 or TRBV6-3 and J usage is TRBJ2-3; no definite D call. Per germline, CDR1 MNHEY and CDR2 SVGEGT. The CDR3 is made up of 15 amino acids. V was clipped by 10 bases and J by 2 bases, with 19 bases between them. The CDR3 coding sequence is TGTGCCACTACTTCGACTTGGACCGACACAGATACGCAGTATTTT. This translates into CATTSTWTDTDTQYF.